The next 24 T cell receptor beta chains were all read from a single sample in a study of CD8 T cells in ankylosing spondylitis. TCRdb recomputed calls from the 5' RACE reads with MiXCR, one row per CDR3 protein. The repertoire holds 250,000 to 400,000 distinct CDR3 sequences, with roughly 11% as singletons. The specimen was blood, either unsorted or a sorted T cell fraction (not recorded which). The source is a female donor with ankylosing spondylitis or in good health (not recorded which).

This clonotype came up many times. The CDR3 DNA sequence: TGTGCCAGCAGCTTGGAGGGGGATAGCTACGAGCAGTACTTC. The encoded protein is CASSLEGDSYEQYF. V usage is TRBV5-5 and J usage is TRBJ2-7, with D maybe TRBD1 (6 bases). The CDR3 is 14 amino acids. The germline V and J ends were trimmed by 0 bases and 3 bases, with 10 bases remaining between them. Per the germline V gene, CDR1 is SGHKS and CDR2 is YYEKEE (reference sequence).

The table lists this clonotype with many counts. The rearrangement joins TRBV24-1 to TRBJ2-7; no firm D call. The CDR3 runs 12 residues. Trimming cost V 5 bases and J 3 bases, with 7 bases left between them. CDR1 is KGHDR, CDR2 SFDVKD, per germline. The CDR3 DNA reads TGTGCCACCAGTGTCACCGACTACGAGCAGTACTTC. Its protein product is CATSVTDYEQYF.

This clonotype was seen many times. The CDR3 DNA sequence: TGTGCCAGCAGCTCTCAGTGGGGAGATTACGAGCAGTACTTC. It is translated as CASSSQWGDYEQYF. The chain joins TRBV7-2 to TRBJ2-7; the D gene is possibly TRBD2 (5 bases). CDR1 SGHTA and CDR2 FQGNSA come from the germline V gene. V lost 4 bases to trimming and J lost 4 bases, with 14 bases between them. The CDR3 covers 14 residues.

This clonotype was picked up many times. CDR3 nucleotides: TGTGCCAGCAGCCCCAGAGCGGGGAGTTACAATGAGCAGTTCTTC. Residues: CASSPRAGSYNEQFF. V gene TRBV7-2 combines with J gene TRBJ2-1, with TRBD2 matching over 7 bases. The germline V gene has CDR1 SGHTA and CDR2 FQGNSA. With 5 bases clipped from V and 4 bases from J, the junction kept 8 bases outside the gene matches. This CDR3 is built from 15 residues.

The sample holds many counts of this clonotype. CDR3 sequence (DNA): TGCAGTGCTAGTTCCGGTGATACGCAGTATTTT. Translation gives CSASSGDTQYF. The J gene is TRBJ2-3, the V gene TRBV20-1; D gene unclear. This CDR3 contains 11 residues. V was clipped by 3 bases and J by 6 bases, with 7 bases between them. Germline V gene lookup returns CDR1 DFQATT and CDR2 SNEGSKA (reference sequence).

At least ten counts were recorded for this clonotype. The chain employs TRBV20-1 and TRBJ1-1; 7 positions agree with TRBD1. Looked up from germline, CDR1 is DFQATT and CDR2 is SNEGSKA (reference sequence). The CDR3 is made up of 15 amino acids. Trimming took 6 bases from V and 0 from J; bases not matched to a gene: 10. CDR3 in DNA: TGCAGTGCACATACCGGGACAGATATGAACACTGAAGCTTTCTTT. It codes for CSAHTGTDMNTEAFF.

This clonotype has ten or more counts. This sequence joins TRBV24-1 and TRBJ2-1; TRBD2 matches at 8 bases. The CDR3 is 14 residues long. Germline V gives CDR1 KGHDR, CDR2 SFDVKD. The V gene end was trimmed by 9 bases and the J gene end by 6 bases; junction bases not matched to a gene: 9. CDR3 bases: TGTGCCACCGGGGGCGGGAGGATCGTCAATGAGCAGTTCTTC. It specifies CATGGGRIVNEQFF.

On this clonotype: Possible read error: a much larger clone is one base away. It is likely a read error, because the conserved phenylalanine at the end of the CDR3 is missing. The rearrangement uses TRBV20-1 and TRBJ2-3, with D maybe TRBD2 (6 bases). The CDR3 sequence is 14 residues long. Per germline, CDR1 DFQATT and CDR2 SNEGSKA (reference sequence). V was shortened by 0 bases and J by 5 bases, with 12 bases between the two germline ends. CDR3 sequence reads: CSARDIRRVDTQYY. The CDR3 DNA sequence: TGCAGTGCTAGAGATATTCGGAGGGTAGATACGCAGTATTAT.

This clonotype was found many times. The chain employs TRBV14 and TRBJ1-2; D unresolved. Looked up from germline, CDR1 is SGHDN and CDR2 is FVKESK. Trimming took off 1 base at V and 4 bases at J, with 7 bases between the two ends. CDR3 length: 13 amino acids. DNA of the CDR3: TGTGCCAGCAGCCAAGTTACCAGCTATGGCTACACCTTC. Translating it yields CASSQVTSYGYTF.

This clonotype has at least ten counts. The chain has TRBV21-1 and TRBJ1-2. TRBV21-1 is an annotated pseudogene. This CDR3 has 15 amino acids. CDR3 sequence: CASSKDEVGFYGYTF. For the CDR3, the DNA is TGTGCCAGCAGCAAAGATGAGGTCGGGTTCTATGGCTACACCTTC.

This clonotype has a handful of counts. The rearrangement links TRBV27 to TRBJ2-7; D possibly matches TRBD1 or TRBD2 (6 bases each). The V end was cut by 3 bases, the J end by 8 bases, with 11 bases between. The CDR3 consists of 12 residues. Germline V gene lookup returns CDR1 MNHEY and CDR2 SMNVEV (reference sequence). DNA for the CDR3: TGTGCCAGCAGTTTCGATGGGGGGCAGCAGTACTTC. It translates to CASSFDGGQQYF.

This clonotype came up many times. The chain has TRBV5-1 and TRBJ2-1; D is undetermined. The germline CDR1 and CDR2 sequences are SGHRS and YFSETQ. Trimming stripped 3 bases from V and 10 bases from J, with 8 bases between. The CDR3 contains 11 residues. CDR3 bases: TGCGCCAGCAGCTCAACAACAGAGCAGTTCTTC. Protein sequence: CASSSTTEQFF.

In its sample, this clonotype was seen many times. The V gene is TRBV5-1, the J gene TRBJ1-2; no definite D call. Trimming removed 4 bases from V and 6 bases from J, with 19 bases in between. The CDR3 has 15 residues. CDR1 and CDR2 from the germline V gene are SGHRS and YFSETQ. CDR3 DNA: TGCGCCAGCAGCCTCTCTTCGTGGGCCCAGGATGGCTACACCTTC. Encoded protein: CASSLSSWAQDGYTF.

The chain joins TRBV3-1 to TRBJ2-7, with no clear D. The CDR3 runs to 13 residues. Between the trimmed V and J ends, which lost 1 base and 1 base, there was a span of 5 bases. Germline V lookup: CDR1 LGHDT, CDR2 YNNKEL (reference sequence). This CDR3 reads CASSQGRSYEQYF. The CDR3 DNA reads TGTGCCAGCAGCCAAGGCAGGTCCTACGAGCAGTACTTC.

This clonotype was counted ten times or more. The V gene is TRBV28, the J gene TRBJ1-5; no firm D call. V was cut by 5 bases and J by 0 bases, with 5 bases left in between. The CDR3 is made up of 13 amino acids. The germline gives CDR1 MDHEN, CDR2 SYDVKM. CDR3 nucleotides: TGTGCCAGCAGTACTTTTAGCAATCAGCCCCAGCATTTT. Amino acid sequence: CASSTFSNQPQHF.

Many counts were recorded for this clonotype. The chain joins TRBV20-1 to TRBJ2-5, with a tentative D call TRBD2 (5 bases). The CDR3 loop spans 12 amino acids. Trimming stripped 3 bases from V and 4 bases from J, with 9 bases between. From germline, CDR1 is DFQATT and CDR2 SNEGSKA (reference sequence). The CDR3 is CSARQAGETQYF. CDR3 nucleotide sequence: TGCAGTGCTAGGCAGGCGGGAGAGACCCAGTACTTC.

This clonotype has just a few counts. The V gene is TRBV28, the J gene TRBJ2-2; tentative D call: TRBD1 (6 bases). CDR1 is MDHEN, CDR2 SYDVKM, per germline. The CDR3 is 17 amino acids. Trimming pared 5 bases from V and 0 bases from J, leaving 16 bases between. CDR3 bases: TGTGCCAGCAGTCCCCGGTACAGGGATGCGAACACCGGGGAGCTGTTTTTT. Amino acid sequence: CASSPRYRDANTGELFF. Full variable domain (outside the CDR3, taken from reference TRBV28 and TRBJ2-2): DVKVTQSSRYLVKRTGEKVFLECVQDMDHENMFWYRQDPGLGLRLIYFSYDVKMKEKGDIPEGYSVSREKKERFSLILESASTNQTSMYLCASSPRYRDANTGELFFGEGSRLTVL.

The chain is built from TRBV14 and TRBJ1-2; 7 nucleotides line up with TRBD1. The germline CDR1 and CDR2 sequences are SGHDN and FVKESK. This CDR3 spans 15 amino acids. Trimming at V came to 0 bases and at J to 6 bases, leaving 7 bases not matched to a gene. For the CDR3, the DNA is TGTGCCAGCAGCCAAGAAAGGGGGCGTCTGAATGGCTACACCTTC. Translation: CASSQERGRLNGYTF.

This clonotype has a count of ten or more. The chain carries TRBV7-8 and TRBJ2-3, with 7 bases lining up with TRBD2. Trimming took 5 bases from V and 2 from J; bases not matched to a gene: 4. Germline-derived CDR1 and CDR2 are SGHVS and FQNEAQ. This CDR3 comprises 14 residues. This chain's CDR3 is CASSQGTNTDTQYF. The CDR3 region has the DNA TGTGCCAGCAGCCAAGGGACTAACACAGATACGCAGTATTTT.

This clonotype was detected many times. The chain joins TRBV7-2 to TRBJ2-1; possible D gene TRBD2, 5 bases. Germline loops: CDR1 SGHTA, CDR2 FQGNSA. V was clipped by 2 bases and J by 5 bases, with 19 bases between them. The CDR3 consists of 17 residues. The CDR3 protein is CASSLKGRGLGHNEQFF. DNA of the CDR3: TGTGCCAGCAGCTTAAAAGGAAGAGGGTTAGGTCACAATGAGCAGTTCTTC. Based on the CDR3 plus reference TRBV7-2 and TRBJ2-1, the full variable domain is GAGVSQSPSNKVTEKGKDVELRCDPISGHTALYWYRQSLGQGLEFLIYFQGNSAPDKSGLPSDRFSAERTGGSVSTLTIQRTQQEDSAVYLCASSLKGRGLGHNEQFFGPGTRLTVL.

In its sample, this clonotype was seen many times. The chain joins TRBV20-1 to TRBJ2-2; perhaps TRBD1 as D (6 bases). Trimming left V 3 bases short and J 5 bases short, with 19 bases between. The CDR3 extends over 16 amino acids. Germline loops: CDR1 DFQATT, CDR2 SNEGSKA (reference sequence). CDR3 residues: CSASNRVVIGTGELFF. CDR3 DNA sequence: TGCAGTGCTAGTAACAGGGTGGTAATAGGAACCGGGGAGCTGTTTTTT.

This clonotype was counted only a few times. The chain joins TRBV30 to TRBJ2-2, with unresolved D. The germline gives CDR1 GTSNPN, CDR2 SVGIG (reference sequence). Deletions cut 4 bases from V and 4 bases from J, with 7 bases between. This CDR3 has 12 residues. In DNA form, the CDR3 reads TGTGCCTGGAAGAAGGTCACCGGGGAGCTGTTTTTT. Its protein is CAWKKVTGELFF. Full variable domain (rest looked up from reference TRBV30 and TRBJ2-2): SQTIHQWPATLVQPVGSPLSLECTVEGTSNPNLYWYRQAAGRGLQLLFYSVGIGQISSEVPQNLSASRPQDRQFILSSKKLLLSDSGFYLCAWKKVTGELFFGEGSRLTVL.

This clonotype was seen only a few times. The chain recombines TRBV30 with TRBJ2-3, with 8 nucleotides matching TRBD2. The CDR3 totals 16 residues. Germline values: CDR1 GTSNPN, CDR2 SVGIG (reference sequence). V dropped 0 bases and J dropped 0; count of bases not matched to a gene: 5. CDR3 in amino acids: CAWSVGTRGSTDTQYF. The DNA for the CDR3 is TGTGCCTGGAGTGTTGGGACTAGGGGGAGCACAGATACGCAGTATTTT. Combining the CDR3 with reference TRBV30 and TRBJ2-3 gives the whole variable domain SQTIHQWPATLVQPVGSPLSLECTVEGTSNPNLYWYRQAAGRGLQLLFYSVGIGQISSEVPQNLSASRPQDRQFILSSKKLLLSDSGFYLCAWSVGTRGSTDTQYFGPGTRLTVL.

This clonotype occurred many times. This chain joins TRBV20-1 and TRBJ1-5; D unclear. CDR3 length equals 15 residues. CDR1 is DFQATT, CDR2 SNEGSKA, per germline (reference sequence). Trimming removed 2 bases at V and 0 bases at J, with 11 bases between. Here the CDR3 DNA reads TGCAGTGCTAGACCCTCGACGAATAGCAATCAGCCCCAGCATTTT. It codes for CSARPSTNSNQPQHF.